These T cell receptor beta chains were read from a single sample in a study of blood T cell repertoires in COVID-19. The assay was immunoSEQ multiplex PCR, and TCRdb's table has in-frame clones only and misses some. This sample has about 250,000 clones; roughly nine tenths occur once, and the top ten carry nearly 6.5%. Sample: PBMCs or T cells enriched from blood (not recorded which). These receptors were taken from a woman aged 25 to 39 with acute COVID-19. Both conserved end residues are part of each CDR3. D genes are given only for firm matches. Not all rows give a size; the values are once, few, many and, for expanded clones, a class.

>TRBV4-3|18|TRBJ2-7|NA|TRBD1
CASSQDLSGTDVTYEQYF
TGCGCCAGCAGCCAAGATCTATCTGGGACAGACGTTACCTACGAGCAGTACTTC
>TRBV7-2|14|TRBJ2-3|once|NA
CASSPYRGTDTQYF
TGTGCCAGCAGCCCCTACAGGGGCACAGATACGCAGTATTTT
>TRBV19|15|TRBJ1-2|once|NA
CASTPPLGRSYGYTF
TGTGCCAGTACCCCTCCTTTGGGTCGGAGCTATGGCTACACCTTC
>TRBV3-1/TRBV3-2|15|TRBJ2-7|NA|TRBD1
CASSARDRGIHEQYF
TGTGCCAGCAGCGCCCGGGACAGGGGTATCCACGAGCAGTACTTC
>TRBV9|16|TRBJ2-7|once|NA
CASSALAASAPYEQYF
TGTGCCAGCAGCGCCCTCGCGGCTAGCGCTCCCTACGAGCAGTACTTC
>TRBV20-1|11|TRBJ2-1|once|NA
CSAGLNNEQFF
TGCAGTGCCGGACTGAACAATGAGCAGTTCTTC
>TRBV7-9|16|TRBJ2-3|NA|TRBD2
CASSLDAGGATDTQYF
TGTGCCAGCAGCTTAGACGCCGGGGGGGCCACAGATACGCAGTATTTT
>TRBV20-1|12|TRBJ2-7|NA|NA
CSASTVLYEQYF
TGCAGTGCTAGTACAGTTCTCTACGAGCAGTACTTC
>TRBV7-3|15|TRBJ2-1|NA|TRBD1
CASSYGQGTYNEQFF
TGTGCCAGCAGTTACGGACAGGGAACCTACAATGAGCAGTTCTTC
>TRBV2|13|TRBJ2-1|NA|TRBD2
CASATSAYNEQFF
TGTGCCAGCGCGACTAGCGCCTACAATGAGCAGTTCTTC
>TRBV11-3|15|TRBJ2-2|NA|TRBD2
CASSRTSGSAGELFF
TGTGCCAGCAGCCGGACTAGCGGGAGCGCCGGGGAGCTGTTTTTT
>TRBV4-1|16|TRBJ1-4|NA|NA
CASSQDPQVRNEKLFF
TGCGCCAGCAGCCAAGACCCCCAGGTCCGTAATGAAAAACTGTTTTTT
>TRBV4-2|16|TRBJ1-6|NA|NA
CASSQDRNSYNSPLHF
TGTGCCAGCAGCCAAGACAGGAACTCCTATAATTCACCCCTCCACTTT
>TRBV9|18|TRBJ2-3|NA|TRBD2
CASSVGLAGVRGTDTQYF
TGTGCCAGCAGCGTCGGACTAGCGGGAGTACGGGGCACAGATACGCAGTATTTT
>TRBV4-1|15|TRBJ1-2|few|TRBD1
CASSQEDRLGYGYTF
TGCGCCAGCAGCCAGGAGGACAGGCTCGGATATGGCTACACCTTC
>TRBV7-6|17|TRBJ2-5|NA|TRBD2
CASSLRLAGANQETQYF
TGTGCCAGCAGTCTCCGACTAGCGGGGGCGAATCAAGAGACCCAGTACTTC
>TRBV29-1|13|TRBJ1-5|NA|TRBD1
CSVGQGGNQPQHF
TGCAGCGTGGGACAGGGGGGGAATCAGCCCCAGCATTTT
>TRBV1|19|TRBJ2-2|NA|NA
CTSSQDSPWRGPNTGELFF
TGCACCAGCAGCCAAGACTCACCTTGGCGGGGCCCAAACACCGGGGAGCTGTTTTTT
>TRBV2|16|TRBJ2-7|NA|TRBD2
CASSLRLAASSYEQYF
TGTGCCAGCAGCCTTCGACTAGCGGCCTCCTCCTACGAGCAGTACTTC
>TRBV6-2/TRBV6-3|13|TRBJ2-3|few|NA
CASSPRETDTQYF
TGTGCCAGCAGCCCAAGGGAGACAGATACGCAGTATTTT
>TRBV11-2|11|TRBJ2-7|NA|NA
CASSDGYEQYF
TGTGCCAGCAGCGACGGGTACGAGCAGTACTTC
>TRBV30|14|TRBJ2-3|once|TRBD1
CAWSLQGGTDTQYF
TGTGCCTGGAGTTTACAGGGGGGCACAGATACGCAGTATTTT
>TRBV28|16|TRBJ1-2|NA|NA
CASREQGSTSSYGYTF
TGTGCCAGCAGGGAACAGGGTTCCACATCAAGCTATGGCTACACCTTC
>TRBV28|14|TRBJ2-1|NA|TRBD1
CASSKQGPHNEQFF
TGTGCCAGCAGCAAACAGGGGCCGCACAATGAGCAGTTCTTC
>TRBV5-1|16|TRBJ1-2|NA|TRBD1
CASSFTRDRGWYGYTF
TGCGCCAGCAGCTTTACAAGGGACAGGGGATGGTATGGCTACACCTTC
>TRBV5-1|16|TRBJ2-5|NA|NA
CASSFSTGDWQETQYF
TGCGCCAGCAGCTTTAGTACGGGGGACTGGCAAGAGACCCAGTACTTC
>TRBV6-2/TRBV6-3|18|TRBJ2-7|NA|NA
CASSHGTDRLVSDYEQYF
TGTGCCAGCAGTCACGGGACAGACCGACTAGTTTCGGATTACGAGCAGTACTTC
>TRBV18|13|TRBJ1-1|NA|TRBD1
CASSRTGGTEAFF
TGTGCCAGCTCACGGACAGGGGGAACTGAAGCTTTCTTT
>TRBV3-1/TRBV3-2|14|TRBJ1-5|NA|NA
CASSASSVRQPQHF
TGTGCCAGCAGCGCCAGCTCAGTCAGGCAGCCCCAGCATTTT
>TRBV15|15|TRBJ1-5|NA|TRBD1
CATSRHGQGLQPQHF
TGTGCCACCAGCAGACACGGACAGGGACTTCAGCCCCAGCATTTT
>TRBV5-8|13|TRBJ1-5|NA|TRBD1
CASSVDRDQPQHF
TGTGCCAGCAGCGTGGACAGGGATCAGCCCCAGCATTTT
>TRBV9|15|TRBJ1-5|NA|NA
CASSVEGEYHQPQHF
TGTGCCAGCAGCGTGGAAGGGGAATACCATCAGCCCCAGCATTTT
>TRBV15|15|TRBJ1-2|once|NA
CATSRGGAGNYGYTF
TGTGCCACCAGCAGAGGGGGAGCAGGCAACTATGGCTACACCTTC
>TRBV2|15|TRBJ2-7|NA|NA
CASSGQGGVSYEQYF
TGTGCCAGCAGCGGACAGGGAGGGGTATCCTACGAGCAGTACTTC
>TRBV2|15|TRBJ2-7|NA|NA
CASSELGGATYEQYF
TGTGCCAGCAGTGAATTGGGGGGGGCGACCTACGAGCAGTACTTC
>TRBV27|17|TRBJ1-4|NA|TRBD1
CASSPTSGGRRNEKLFF
TGTGCCAGCAGTCCCACCTCAGGGGGACGGAGGAATGAAAAACTGTTTTTT
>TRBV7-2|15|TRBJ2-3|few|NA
CASSLVGAPTDTQYF
TGTGCCAGCAGCCTCGTCGGTGCCCCCACAGATACGCAGTATTTT
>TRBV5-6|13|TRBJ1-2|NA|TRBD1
CASSSIPGGGYTF
TGTGCCAGCAGCTCCATTCCAGGGGGAGGCTACACCTTC
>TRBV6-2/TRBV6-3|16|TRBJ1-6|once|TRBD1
CASSYGRLTGDSPLHF
TGTGCCAGCAGTTACGGACGCTTAACAGGGGATTCACCCCTCCACTTT
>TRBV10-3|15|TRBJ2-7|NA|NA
CAISESQLGGYEQYF
TGTGCCATCAGTGAGTCCCAGTTAGGGGGCTACGAGCAGTACTTC
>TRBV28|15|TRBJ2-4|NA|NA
CATHGGALAKNIQYF
TGTGCCACTCACGGAGGGGCCCTAGCCAAAAACATTCAGTACTTC
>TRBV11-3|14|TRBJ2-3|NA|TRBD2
CASSSRDYTDTQYF
TGTGCCAGCAGCTCCCGGGACTACACAGATACGCAGTATTTT
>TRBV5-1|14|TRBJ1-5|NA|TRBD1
CASSRDRGNQPQHF
TGCGCCAGCAGCCGGGACAGGGGGAACCAGCCCCAGCATTTT
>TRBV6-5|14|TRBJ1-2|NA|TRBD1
CASRGQGAAYGYTF
TGTGCCAGCAGGGGACAGGGGGCCGCCTATGGCTACACCTTC
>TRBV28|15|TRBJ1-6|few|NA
CASSEQGLGNSPLHF
TGTGCCAGCAGTGAACAGGGTTTGGGCAATTCACCCCTCCACTTT
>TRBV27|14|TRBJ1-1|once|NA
CASSWEGGTTEAFF
TGTGCCAGCAGTTGGGAGGGGGGGACCACTGAAGCTTTCTTT
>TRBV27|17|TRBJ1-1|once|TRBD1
CASSVRQGREWDTEAFF
TGTGCCAGCAGTGTTCGACAGGGAAGGGAATGGGACACTGAAGCTTTCTTT
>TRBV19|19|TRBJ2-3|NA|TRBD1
CASSIPTGGESSPPDTQYF
TGTGCCAGTAGTATACCGACAGGGGGCGAGTCGAGTCCCCCAGATACGCAGTATTTT
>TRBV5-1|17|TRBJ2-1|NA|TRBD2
CASSRPGLAGGRNEQFF
TGCGCCAGCAGCCGGCCCGGACTAGCGGGAGGGCGAAATGAGCAGTTCTTC
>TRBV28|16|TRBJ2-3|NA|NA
CASSPPAGTGTDTQYF
TGTGCCAGCAGTCCCCCGGCAGGGACTGGCACAGATACGCAGTATTTT
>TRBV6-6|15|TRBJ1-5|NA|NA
CASSYLGQNNQPQHF
TGTGCCAGCAGTTATTTGGGCCAGAACAATCAGCCCCAGCATTTT
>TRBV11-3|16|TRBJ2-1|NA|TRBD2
CASSPAGTSGNNEQFF
TGTGCCAGCAGCCCCGCCGGGACTAGCGGGAACAATGAGCAGTTCTTC
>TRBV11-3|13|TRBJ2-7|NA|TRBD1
CASSLGQGDEQYF
TGTGCCAGCAGCTTGGGACAGGGGGACGAGCAGTACTTC
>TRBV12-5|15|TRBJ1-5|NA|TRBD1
CASASDRGSNQPQHF
TGTGCTAGTGCCTCGGACAGGGGAAGCAATCAGCCCCAGCATTTT
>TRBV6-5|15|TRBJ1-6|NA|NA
CASSSYRRRQFTLHF
TGTGCCAGCAGTTCCTACAGGAGACGTCAATTCACCCTCCACTTT
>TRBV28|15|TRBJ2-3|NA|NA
CASSNSQGNTDTQYF
TGTGCCAGCAGTAATTCTCAGGGCAACACAGATACGCAGTATTTT
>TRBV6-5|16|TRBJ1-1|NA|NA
CASSYSIGQGNTEAFF
TGTGCCAGCAGTTACTCGATAGGTCAGGGTAACACTGAAGCTTTCTTT
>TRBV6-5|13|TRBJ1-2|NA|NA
CATHRTADYGYTF
TGTGCCACACATAGAACAGCGGACTATGGCTACACCTTC
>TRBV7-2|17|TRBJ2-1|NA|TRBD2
CASSLVAGGATRNEQFF
TGTGCCAGCAGCTTAGTTGCGGGGGGCGCGACTAGGAATGAGCAGTTCTTC